A selection of T cell receptor beta chains follows, all from one sample in a study of monozygotic twins with inflammatory bowel disease. TCRdb reprocessed the 5' RACE reads and reports one entry per CDR3 protein, with no DNA. The sample's table shows 400,000 or so distinct CDR3 sequences. The specimen was blood. These receptors came from a human donor with ulcerative colitis or Crohn's disease, or a healthy co-twin of an affected twin (not recorded which). Both conserved end residues are part of each CDR3.

v_gene	j_gene	CDR3aa
TRBV5-1	TRBJ2-1	CASSLTSMNEQFF
TRBV19	TRBJ2-5	CASSTGTSGAETQYF
TRBV29-1	TRBJ2-3	CSVEQSRTDTQYF
TRBV7-2	TRBJ1-5	CASSFGQGGSQPQHF
TRBV20-1	TRBJ1-1	CSARVGGGNSNEAFF
TRBV5-8	TRBJ2-3	CASSSGTSGGLYTDTQYF
TRBV3-1	TRBJ2-2	CASSQEIAGGLTGELFF
TRBV3-1	TRBJ2-7	CASSHHGEGYEQYF
TRBV9	TRBJ1-1	CASSPGQGRVMNTEAFF
TRBV20-1	TRBJ1-1	CSARERDRPPEAFF
TRBV19	TRBJ2-4	CASSILLAVDIQYF
TRBV14	TRBJ2-5	CASSQGEGGSTYQETQYF
TRBV7-9	TRBJ2-2	CASGLAGGNTGELFF
TRBV18	TRBJ1-1	CASSPGWIEAFF
TRBV12-3/TRBV12-4	TRBJ1-1	CASSDTGGTGANMPKAFF
TRBV19	TRBJ2-2	CASSSLFRGGNTGELFF
TRBV6-2/TRBV6-3	TRBJ2-1	CASTPRLAWDRVSEQFF
TRBV7-2	TRBJ2-1	CASSFKEGNEQFF
TRBV6-5	TRBJ2-3	CASSYSTTQYF
TRBV20-1	TRBJ1-5	CSASLDSNQPQHF
TRBV28	TRBJ1-6	CASSRTGAGANSPLHF
TRBV4-2	TRBJ1-2	CASSQARDYGYTF
TRBV7-9	TRBJ1-4	CASSLAGVDEKLFF
TRBV11-2	TRBJ2-1	CASSLGLADNEQFF
TRBV6-2/TRBV6-3	TRBJ2-7	CASSYSMSGGYEQYF
TRBV27	TRBJ2-1	CASSPGTSGRAFHEQFF
TRBV29-1	TRBJ2-1	CSVEVVDEQFF
TRBV6-1	TRBJ1-1	CASTSTGTGATEAFF
TRBV20-1	TRBJ1-3	CSARLQGAGNTIYF
TRBV12-3/TRBV12-4	TRBJ2-6	CASSPSTGGSGANVLTF
TRBV30	TRBJ1-5	CAWSGDSNQPQHF
TRBV20-1	TRBJ2-1	CSVWRGSSYNEQFF
TRBV5-6	TRBJ2-7	CASSHAGEQYF
TRBV2	TRBJ2-5	CASSELAETQYF
TRBV4-3	TRBJ1-1	CASRRGYEGPAFF
TRBV7-3	TRBJ2-7	CASSCRVPNEQYF
TRBV7-6	TRBJ2-7	CASSYRISYEQYF
TRBV25-1	TRBJ2-2	CASRRRDTGELFF
TRBV7-8	TRBJ2-7	CASSLPRGLVTYEQYF
TRBV5-1	TRBJ1-4	CASSLAVGQMNEKLFF
TRBV28	TRBJ2-3	CATCSTDTQYF
TRBV6-5	TRBJ2-7	CASSYDRLGYEQYF
TRBV7-2	TRBJ2-3	CASRPTGDTQYF
TRBV5-5	TRBJ1-5	CASSLDRVNNQPRHF
TRBV10-3	TRBJ1-1	CAITGTAEGTEAFF
TRBV7-9	TRBJ1-5	CASSSPQGPQHF
TRBV5-1	TRBJ1-1	CASSLGTQQSTEAFF
TRBV4-1	TRBJ2-7	CASSPIGGGLDEQYF
TRBV7-8	TRBJ2-2	CASSLPKGITGELFF